The TCR beta chain described here comes from a study of shared clonotypes between healthy human individuals. Running of the assay took place at deep level. Across several immunoSEQ plates, the genomic DNA of each subset was split evenly. Assay used: immunoSEQ multiplex PCR; TCRdb lists only in-frame clones, some missing. This sample has 550,000 to 750,000 clones; 92% occur once, and the top ten carry about 24%. The CDR3 length is 15 residues. The V and J ends lost 6 bases and 7 bases respectively, with 18 bases between them. Per the germline V gene, CDR1 is MGHRA and CDR2 is YSYEKL. In the naive CD8 group, cells lacked CD45RO and were positively selected for CCR7, so terminally differentiated effector memory CD45RA+ cells were left out.

Sequenced sample: naive CD8+ T cells sorted from blood. This chain uses TRBV4-1 with TRBJ1-4; D is ambiguous. This TCR was sampled from a man under 40 in good health. CDR3 nucleotide sequence: TGCGCCAGCAGGCCAGTCCCCGGCTTTAGTGAAAAACTGTTTTTT. Amino acid sequence: CASRPVPGFSEKLFF.